This T cell receptor (beta chain) came from a study of T cells in Graves' hyperthyroidism and ophthalmopathy. A lack of ophthalmopathy progression within 18 months defined stable Graves' hyperthyroidism. Reasons for excluding patients were uncontrolled infection, other autoimmune disease, pregnancy or lactation. What was amplified from RNA transcripts were TCR beta CDR3 regions. HTBI primers were the set used in a first-round RT-PCR of the TCR CDR3. TCRdb used MiXCR to reprocess the multiplex PCR reads, holding one entry per CDR3 protein. The table lists about 580,000 distinct CDR3 sequences, 40% to 55% of them singletons, with about 8% in the top ten. Unmatched junction bases numbered 8, after V lost 7 bases and J lost 4 bases. The germline gives CDR1 SQVTM, CDR2 ANQGSEA. This CDR3 is built from 13 residues.

This sequence originates from a woman younger than 35 with Graves' hyperthyroidism. The V and J genes are TRBV29-1 and TRBJ1-2; 8 bases are a match to TRBD1. Material for sequencing was peripheral blood or thyroid tissue (not recorded which). The DNA for the CDR3 is TGCAGCGGCCGAGTACAGGGGGTCTATGGCTACACCTTC. Protein: CSGRVQGVYGYTF.